The source of this TCR beta chain is a study of blood T cell repertoires in COVID-19 (dated by TCRdb to about 2020). Describing the broader study: The collaborator samples originated in the United States, Italy and Spain and spanned the acute and convalescent phases of COVID-19. The prospective study material was composed of cDNA or gDNA derived from T cells, B-cell-depleted T cells, or PBMCs. Deeply sampled blood TCRbeta repertoires from subjects exposed to, actively infected with, or recovered from COVID-19 were included in the dataset. The repertoires were made available in a free public database intended to serve as a resource for research on the immune response to SARS-CoV-2. The samples were drawn from two sources: the first 160 participants of the ongoing ImmuneRACE study, and some 1,300 subjects contributed by 6 global collaborators. The sample metadata nearly always contained a de-identified subject ID, COVID-19 status, age in years and sex. Where available, HLA class I and class II types were taken from metadata supplied by the sample provider and were not determined by assay-based typing.

In Seattle, one collaborating source enrolled patients while the infection was active and tracked those patients longitudinally over the course of disease. The collaborating institutions used their own protocols to collect whole blood in K2EDTA tubes. Collaborator samples were shipped for TCRbeta analysis as frozen whole blood, isolated PBMCs, or DNA extracted from either sample type. TCRbeta CDR3 regions were amplified from genomic DNA by means of the immunoSEQ Assay, a bias-controlled multiplex PCR. Per the source publication's procedure: The number of nucleated cells in each sample was estimated by amplification of reference gene primers within the assay. To quantify the absolute abundance of each unique TCRbeta CDR3 rearrangement, sequence reads were collapsed and filtered. For each sample, productive Simpson clonality was calculated as the square root of Simpson's diversity index over productive rearrangements. Here the immuneACCESS table is served through TCRdb, limited to in-frame sequences with V and J called. Missing clones are a known gap in these copies; in checked studies unresolved V genes cover under half, and the rest lacks a known reason. The V and J calls and clone size are taken from that table; D and trimming were inferred from the DNA. This sample comprises about 170,000 clones, around four fifths of them detected only once. The ten largest clonotypes hold roughly 8.4% of the sample.

Remarks on this clone: Which antigen it targets is not known. Per-nucleotide qualities are absent, and no much larger clonotype sits a single base away.

CDR1 ENHRY and CDR2 SYGVKD were looked up in the germline V gene. The CDR3, from cysteine to phenylalanine, totals 20 residues. The DNA shown is the 60-base CDR3, in frame from base 1. V is pruned by 4 bases and J by 0 bases, leaving 11 bases of the junction without a gene match. The paper's findings and limits, for the study overall: How much clinical and demographic metadata was included differed by source and by participant, and the metadata was provided uncurated.

The V and J segments used are TRBV10-3 and TRBJ2-6, and TRBD1 matches 11 of the central bases. Sequencing was done on a sample of peripheral blood. The TCR comes from a woman at least 80 years old with COVID-19, enrolled during active disease. CDR3 loop: CAISGRLDRGPLSGANVLTF. The sequenced DNA: TGTGCCATCAGTGGAAGGTTGGACAGGGGGCCCCTCTCTGGGGCCAACGTCCTGACTTTC.